These 14 T cell receptor beta chains share one sample of origin, sequenced in a study of T cell repertoires in cytomegalovirus infection. TCRdb called the reads again in MiXCR, with one record for every CDR3 protein. The table records 200,000 to 250,000 distinct CDR3 sequences, approximately 40% of them present only once. These receptors lack a known antigen. The material was CD8+ T cells from cultured PBMCs, obtained from culture after CMV antigen stimulation. These receptors were obtained from a human donor in good health (CMV status not recorded). Some clones in this sample may be carry-over from other donors' samples.

The gene calls are TRBV11-2 and TRBJ1-2; 7 bases line up with TRBD1. This CDR3 spans 12 amino acids. With 6 bases clipped from V and 6 bases from J, the junction kept 4 bases outside the gene matches. Germline V CDR1 and CDR2: SGHAT, FQNNGV. CDR3: CASRTGFNGYTF. The CDR3 DNA is TGTGCCAGCAGGACAGGGTTCAATGGCTACACCTTC.

This chain connects TRBV27 to TRBJ2-4; a weak D match, TRBD2 (7 bases). Trimming stripped 5 bases from V and 0 bases from J, with 17 bases between. This CDR3 is 17 amino acids long. In germline, CDR1 is MNHEY, CDR2 SMNVEV (reference sequence). The CDR3 reads CASSPFVGGLAKNIQYF. As DNA, the CDR3 is TGTGCCAGCAGTCCTTTCGTGGGGGGGCTAGCCAAAAACATTCAGTACTTC.

This clonotype was observed a few times. This sequence joins TRBV9 and TRBJ2-7, with D possibly being TRBD2 (5 bases). Germline V CDR1 and CDR2: SGDLS, YYNGEE. V lost 4 bases to trimming and J lost 0 bases, with 11 bases between them. The CDR3 is 14 residues long. The CDR3 loop reads CASSPEDRSYEQYF. CDR3 bases: TGTGCCAGCAGCCCGGAGGACCGCTCCTACGAGCAGTACTTC.

This clonotype has only a few counts. The V gene is TRBV6-6, the J gene TRBJ1-2; D is possibly TRBD1 (5 bases). Germline CDR1 reads MNHNY; CDR2 reads SVGAGI (reference sequence). Trimming pared 2 bases from V and 4 bases from J, leaving 8 bases between. The CDR3 covers 13 residues. CDR3 coding DNA: TGTGCCAGCAGTTACAACAGGATCTATGGCTACACCTTC. Amino acid sequence: CASSYNRIYGYTF.

This clonotype was recorded once. The chain uses TRBV6-6 and TRBJ1-1; tentatively, D is TRBD1 (5 bases). The CDR3 spans 14 residues. Germline V gene lookup returns CDR1 MNHNY and CDR2 SVGAGI (reference sequence). Trimming stripped 6 bases from V and 5 bases from J, with 16 bases between. In DNA form, the CDR3 reads TGTGCCAGCAGCCCATACGGGACGAGGACTGAAGCTTTCTTT. Amino acid sequence: CASSPYGTRTEAFF.

The V gene is TRBV7-3, the J gene TRBJ2-1; D gene uncertain. Trimming took 11 bases from V and 4 from J, leaving 15 bases between them. This CDR3 has 13 residues. The V gene's germline CDR1 is SGHTA and CDR2 FQGTGA. The CDR3 sequence: CASGPTGYNEQFF. CDR3 in DNA: TGTGCCTCAGGCCCAACCGGGTACAATGAGCAGTTCTTC.

This sequence joins TRBV4-1 and TRBJ2-1; TRBD2 matches 12 bases. Germline V lookup: CDR1 MGHRA, CDR2 YSYEKL. This CDR3 has 14 amino acids. With 7 bases clipped from V and 6 bases from J, the junction kept 4 bases outside the gene matches. CDR3 region: CASTLAGGINEQFF. The CDR3 DNA is TGCGCCAGCACACTAGCGGGGGGCATCAATGAGCAGTTCTTC.

The chain employs TRBV7-9 and TRBJ2-6; no reliable D call. Germline V CDR1 and CDR2: SEHNR, FQNEAQ (reference sequence). Trimming cost V 1 base and J 5 bases, with 9 bases left between them. This CDR3 spans 15 amino acids. CDR3 nucleotide sequence: TGTGCCAGCAGCTTAGAGGGTAACTGGGCCAACGTCCTGACTTTC. Translated: CASSLEGNWANVLTF.

Many counts were recorded for this clonotype. V gene TRBV6-1 combines with J gene TRBJ2-2; TRBD2 is a possible D gene (6 bases). The CDR3 consists of 15 residues. With 4 bases removed from V and 0 bases from J, the gap between germline ends came to 9 bases. CDR1 MNHNS and CDR2 SASEGT come from the germline V gene. CDR3 region: CASSVTGANTGELFF. The CDR3 nucleotides are TGTGCCAGCAGTGTTACGGGAGCGAACACCGGGGAGCTGTTTTTT.

V and J are TRBV11-2 and TRBJ2-2; TRBD2 is a possible D gene (5 bases). The germline CDR1 and CDR2 sequences are SGHAT and FQNNGV. The V end was cut by 4 bases, the J end by 6 bases, with 12 bases between. The CDR3 runs 14 residues. The CDR3: CASSSTGWAGELFF. CDR3 DNA: TGTGCCAGCAGCTCGACGGGGTGGGCCGGGGAGCTGTTTTTT.

J is TRBJ2-2 and V is TRBV6-5; no definite D call. Germline assignment: CDR1 MNHEY and CDR2 SVGAGI. With 0 bases removed from V and 3 bases from J, the gap between germline ends came to 14 bases. The CDR3 is 17 amino acids. The CDR3 DNA follows: TGTGCCAGCAGTTACTCCCCATGGGCCGGTGACACCGGGGAGCTGTTTTTT. It is translated as CASSYSPWAGDTGELFF.

The chain's CDR3 is CSAPGQGSGNTIYF. The CDR3, as DNA: TGCAGTGCTCCGGGACAGGGCTCTGGAAACACCATATATTTT. The J gene is TRBJ1-3, the V gene TRBV20-1, with TRBD1 matching 9 bases. V shed 5 bases and J 0 bases; nucleotides not matched to a gene: 2. The CDR3 spans 14 residues. From germline, CDR1 is DFQATT and CDR2 SNEGSKA (reference sequence).

The chain is built from TRBV6-8 and TRBJ2-7; D possibly corresponds to TRBD2 (7 bases). This CDR3 comprises 15 residues. V was pared by 7 bases and J by 4 bases, with 20 bases between. Germline V gene sequence: CDR1 MNHGY, CDR2 SAAAGT. CDR3 DNA: TGTGCCAGCACCGTTAGGGGGGGGGCCTCTTACGAGCAGTACTTC. Translation gives CASTVRGGASYEQYF.

This clonotype was observed a few times. The gene calls are TRBV19 and TRBJ1-4; D is undetermined. Germline V gene lookup returns CDR1 LNHDA and CDR2 SQIVND (reference sequence). The CDR3 runs 14 residues. The V end lost 8 bases, the J end lost 8 bases, and 18 bases lay between the germline ends. CDR3 sequence reads: CASSGRRPEEKLFF. CDR3 DNA: TGTGCCAGTTCAGGCCGACGGCCCGAGGAAAAACTGTTTTTT. Variable domain in full (rest from reference TRBV19 and TRBJ1-4): DGGITQSPKYLFRKEGQNVTLSCEQNLNHDAMYWYRQDPGQGLRLIYYSQIVNDFQKGDIAEGYSVSREKKESFPLTVTSAQKNPTAFYLCASSGRRPEEKLFFGSGTQLSVL.